Sequencing of this T cell receptor (beta chain) was carried out in a study of long-term antiretroviral therapy in people with HIV. Each sample contained roughly 0.85-10 million cryopreserved PBMC, thawed before DNA extraction. As concerns this clone: As yet, its antigen is unknown.

CDR3 length: 17 residues. V lost 4 bases, J lost 1 base, and 9 bases stayed unmatched. Germline CDR1 reads SGHTA; CDR2 reads FQGTGA. Study-wide points: Relative to control repertoires, HIV repertoires exhibited narrower CDR3 length ranges. Pre-ART-expanded clones dominated the repertoire at all time points.

Sequencing relied on immunoSEQ assay v3.0, run at survey level. Generated by immunoSEQ multiplex PCR, the TCRdb table keeps only in-frame clones and is missing some. The sample shows fewer than 40,000 clones, about 90% of them seen only once. The chain employs TRBV7-3 and TRBJ2-2, with 7 positions matching TRBD1. The sequenced sample was unsorted PBMCs, obtained 1.2 years after starting antiretroviral therapy. The source of this sequence is a woman between 50 and 59 years old with HIV. DNA of the CDR3: TGTGCCAGCAGCTCGAGACCGGGACAGAGGAACACCGGGGAGCTGTTTTTT. Protein: CASSSRPGQRNTGELFF.